This T cell receptor (beta chain) was sequenced in a study of T cells in Graves' hyperthyroidism and ophthalmopathy. Study results and limitations: Ophthalmopathy was identified by the model a median roughly 6.5 months ahead of onset.

Template material for amplifying TCR beta CDR3 regions consisted of RNA transcripts. A first-round RT-PCR of the TCR CDR3 used the HTBI primer set. Each CDR3 protein is one row after TCRdb ran MiXCR on the multiplex PCR reads. This table has some 620,000 distinct CDR3 sequences, about 17% appearing once. The table lists this clonotype with many counts. Its antigen is unknown. Uncontrolled infection, other autoimmune disease, pregnancy or lactation led to exclusion. Cells are PBMCs isolated from about 10 ml of fresh blood. The germline V gene has CDR1 SGHTA and CDR2 FQGNSA. The ends lost 7 bases at V and 0 bases at J; junction bases unmatched: 0. The CDR3 runs to 13 residues.

The receptor was derived from a woman aged 30 to 39 with Graves' hyperthyroidism. The genes are TRBV7-2 and TRBJ2-1; 7 bases are a match to TRBD2. The sequenced sample was blood. DNA for the CDR3: TGTGCCAGCAAGCGGGGCTCCTACAATGAGCAGTTCTTC. It translates to CASKRGSYNEQFF. The full variable domain, rest sourced from reference TRBV7-2 and TRBJ2-1, is GAGVSQSPSNKVTEKGKDVELRCDPISGHTALYWYRQSLGQGLEFLIYFQGNSAPDKSGLPSDRFSAERTGGSVSTLTIQRTQQEDSAVYLCASKRGSYNEQFFGPGTRLTVL.